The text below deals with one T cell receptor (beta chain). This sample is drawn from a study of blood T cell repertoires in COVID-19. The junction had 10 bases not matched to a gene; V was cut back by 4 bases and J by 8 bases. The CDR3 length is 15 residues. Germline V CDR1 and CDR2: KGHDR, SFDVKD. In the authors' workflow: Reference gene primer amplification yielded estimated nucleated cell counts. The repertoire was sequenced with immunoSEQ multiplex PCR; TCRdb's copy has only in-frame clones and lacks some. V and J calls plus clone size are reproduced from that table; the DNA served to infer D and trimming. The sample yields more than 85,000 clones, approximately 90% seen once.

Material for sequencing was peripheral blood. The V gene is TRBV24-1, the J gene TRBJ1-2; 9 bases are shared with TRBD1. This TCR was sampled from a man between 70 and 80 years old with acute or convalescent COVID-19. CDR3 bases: TGTGCCACCAGTGACCAAAGTGACAGGGGGTTCGGCTACACCTTC. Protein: CATSDQSDRGFGYTF.